What follows are 7 T cell receptor beta chains derived from one specimen sequenced in a study of blood T cell repertoires in COVID-19. Only in-frame clones appear in the TCRdb table, and some are missing; sequencing was by immunoSEQ multiplex PCR. This sample has hundreds of thousands of clones, with around 85% found just once. Specimen: peripheral blood. These receptor sequences come from a man aged 50 to 59 with active or convalescent COVID-19.

V usage is TRBV2 and J usage is TRBJ2-3; maybe TRBD2 (5 bases). Germline V gene data show CDR1 as SNHLY and CDR2 as FYNNEI. This CDR3 comprises 14 residues. Between the trimmed V and J ends, which lost 8 bases and 0 bases, there was a span of 12 bases. CDR3 residues: CASGGRESTDTQYF. CDR3 DNA sequence: TGTGCCAGCGGTGGACGGGAAAGCACAGATACGCAGTATTTT.

This clone appeared a single time. V usage is TRBV2 and J usage is TRBJ2-5; D might be TRBD2 (6 bases). The V end was cut by 7 bases, the J end by 7 bases, with 16 bases between. The germline V gene encodes CDR1 SNHLY and CDR2 FYNNEI. The CDR3 is made up of 13 amino acids. The CDR3: CASTEGGKGTQYF. CDR3 DNA sequence: TGTGCCAGCACGGAGGGCGGAAAAGGGACCCAGTACTTC.

The CDR3: CASGQGAGAGELFF. CDR3 coding DNA: TGTGCCAGCGGACAGGGGGCAGGGGCCGGGGAGCTGTTTTTT. The chain has TRBV5-8 and TRBJ2-2; 11 positions agree with TRBD1. This CDR3 comprises 14 residues. Trimming at V came to 7 bases and at J to 6 bases, leaving 5 bases not matched to a gene. Germline CDR1 is SGHTS and CDR2 is YDEGEE. The complete variable domain, with remaining parts taken from reference TRBV5-8 and TRBJ2-2, reads EAGVTQSPTHLIKTRGQQATLRCSPISGHTSVYWYQQALGLGLQFLLWYDEGEERNRGNFPPRFSGRQFPNYSSELNVNALELEDSALYLCASGQGAGAGELFFGEGSRLTVL.

This chain uses TRBV7-8 with TRBJ2-1; TRBD2 matches 8 bases. The CDR3 consists of 14 residues. V lost 8 bases to trimming and J lost 6 bases; unmatched junction nucleotides: 9. Germline CDR1 reads SGHVS; CDR2 reads FQNEAQ. CDR3 residues: CASVPGGPLNEQFF. The CDR3 nucleotides are TGTGCCAGCGTCCCGGGAGGGCCTCTCAATGAGCAGTTCTTC.

The V call is TRBV11-2, the J call TRBJ1-2, with TRBD1 matching 7 bases. In germline, CDR1 is SGHAT, CDR2 FQNNGV. The CDR3 extends over 11 amino acids. J was trimmed by 6 bases and V by 8 bases; bases with no gene match: 3. CDR3: CASQGVDGYTF. The CDR3 coding sequence is TGTGCCAGCCAGGGGGTGGATGGCTACACCTTC.

The rearrangement links TRBV9 to TRBJ1-1, with D unresolved. The CDR3 runs 13 residues. The V end lost 4 bases, the J end lost 2 bases, and 9 bases lay between the germline ends. Germline V gives CDR1 SGDLS, CDR2 YYNGEE. Written as DNA, the CDR3 is TGTGCCAGCAGCCTGGGGAGCAACACTGAAGCTTTCTTT. Protein sequence: CASSLGSNTEAFF.

This clone was recorded only once. The chain links TRBV6-2 or TRBV6-3 to TRBJ2-5; perhaps TRBD2 as D (5 bases). Trimming removed 2 bases from V and 2 bases from J, with 15 bases in between. This CDR3 contains 16 residues. Germline values: CDR1 MNHEY, CDR2 SVGEGT. The CDR3 DNA reads as TGTGCCAGCAGTTACGGACTGGCAGCGTCTCAAGAGACCCAGTACTTC. It specifies CASSYGLAASQETQYF.